This TCR beta chain was identified in a study of patients and donors after allogeneic stem cell transplantation. This CDR3 spans 12 amino acids. Trimming took 3 bases from V and 3 from J, leaving 5 bases between them. Each CDR3 protein is one row after TCRdb ran MiXCR on the RT-PCR reads. The table includes roughly 200,000 distinct CDR3 sequences, about 37% detected once. This clonotype was obtained from a human donor who was either an allogeneic HSCT recipient or a stem cell or donor lymphocyte infusion donor (not recorded which). It is not recorded whose cells these are; they may come from a transplant donor. J is TRBJ2-5 and V is TRBV12-3 or TRBV12-4; D is uncertain. Sequencing was performed on blood, either unsorted or a sorted T cell fraction (not recorded which). CDR3 coding DNA: TGTGCCAGCAGTTTGGTCGAAGAGACCCAGTACTTC. Protein product: CASSLVEETQYF.